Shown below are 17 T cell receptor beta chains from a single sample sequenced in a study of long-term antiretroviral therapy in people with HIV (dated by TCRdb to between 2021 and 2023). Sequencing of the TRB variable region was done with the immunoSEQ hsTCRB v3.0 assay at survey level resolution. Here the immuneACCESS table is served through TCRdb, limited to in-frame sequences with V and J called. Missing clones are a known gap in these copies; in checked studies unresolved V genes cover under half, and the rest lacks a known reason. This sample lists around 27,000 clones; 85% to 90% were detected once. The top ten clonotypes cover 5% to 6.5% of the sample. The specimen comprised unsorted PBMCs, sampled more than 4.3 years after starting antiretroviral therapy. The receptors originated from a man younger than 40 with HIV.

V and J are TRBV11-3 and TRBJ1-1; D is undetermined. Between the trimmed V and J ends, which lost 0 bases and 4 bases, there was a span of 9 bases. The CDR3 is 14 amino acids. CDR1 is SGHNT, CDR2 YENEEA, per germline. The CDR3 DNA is TGTGCCAGCAGCTTAGACGGACCGGGCACTGAAGCTTTCTTT. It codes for CASSLDGPGTEAFF.

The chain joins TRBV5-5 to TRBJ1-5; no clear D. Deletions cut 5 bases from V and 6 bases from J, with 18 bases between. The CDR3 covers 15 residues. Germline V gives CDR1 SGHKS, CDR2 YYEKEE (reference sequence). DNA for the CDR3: TGTGCCAGCAGTTTTGCTGGGTACATCGGTCAGCCCCAGCATTTT. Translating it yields CASSFAGYIGQPQHF.

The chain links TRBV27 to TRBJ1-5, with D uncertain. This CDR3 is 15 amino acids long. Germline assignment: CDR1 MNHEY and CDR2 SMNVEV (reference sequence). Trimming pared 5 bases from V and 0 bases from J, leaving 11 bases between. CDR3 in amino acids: CASSDVPSSNQPQHF. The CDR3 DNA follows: TGTGCCAGCAGTGATGTCCCATCTAGCAATCAGCCCCAGCATTTT.

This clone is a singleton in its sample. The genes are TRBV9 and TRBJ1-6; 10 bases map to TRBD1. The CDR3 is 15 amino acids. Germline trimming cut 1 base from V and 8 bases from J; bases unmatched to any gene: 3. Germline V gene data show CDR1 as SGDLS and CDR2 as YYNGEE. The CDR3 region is CASSVTGTGDSPLHF. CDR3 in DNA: TGTGCCAGCAGCGTAACCGGGACAGGGGATTCACCCCTCCACTTT. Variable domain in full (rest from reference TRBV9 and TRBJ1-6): DSGVTQTPKHLITATGQRVTLRCSPRSGDLSVYWYQQSLDQGLQFLIQYYNGEERAKGNILERFSAQQFPDLHSELNLSSLELGDSALYFCASSVTGTGDSPLHFGNGTRLTVT.

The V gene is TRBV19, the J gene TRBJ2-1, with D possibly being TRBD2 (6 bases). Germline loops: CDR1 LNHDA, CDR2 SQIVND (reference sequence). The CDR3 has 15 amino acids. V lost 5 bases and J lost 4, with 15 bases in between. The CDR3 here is CASSLLAESYNEQFF. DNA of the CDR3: TGTGCCAGTAGTCTATTAGCGGAGTCGTACAATGAGCAGTTCTTC. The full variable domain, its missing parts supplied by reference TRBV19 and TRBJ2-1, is DGGITQSPKYLFRKEGQNVTLSCEQNLNHDAMYWYRQDPGQGLRLIYYSQIVNDFQKGDIAEGYSVSREKKESFPLTVTSAQKNPTAFYLCASSLLAESYNEQFFGPGTRLTVL.

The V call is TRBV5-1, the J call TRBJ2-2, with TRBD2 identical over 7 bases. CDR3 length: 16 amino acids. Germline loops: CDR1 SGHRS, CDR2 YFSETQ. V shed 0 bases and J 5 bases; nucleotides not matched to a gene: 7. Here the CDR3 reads CASSLDSSGRTGELFF. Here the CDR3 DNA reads TGCGCCAGCAGCTTGGATTCTAGCGGTAGGACCGGGGAGCTGTTTTTT.

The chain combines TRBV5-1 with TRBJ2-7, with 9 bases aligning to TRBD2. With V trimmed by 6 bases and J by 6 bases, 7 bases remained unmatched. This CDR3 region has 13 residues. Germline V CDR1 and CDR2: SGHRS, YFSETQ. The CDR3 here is CASTVAGDSEQYF. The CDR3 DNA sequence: TGCGCCAGCACGGTAGCGGGAGATTCCGAGCAGTACTTC.

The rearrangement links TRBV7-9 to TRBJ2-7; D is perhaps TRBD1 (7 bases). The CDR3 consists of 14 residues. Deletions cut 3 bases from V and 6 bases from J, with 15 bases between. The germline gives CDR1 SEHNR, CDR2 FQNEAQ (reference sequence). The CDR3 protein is CASSFVRQGGEQYF. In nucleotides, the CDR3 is TGTGCCAGCAGCTTTGTGCGACAGGGAGGCGAGCAGTACTTC. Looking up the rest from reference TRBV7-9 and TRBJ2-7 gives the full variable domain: DTGVSQNPRHKITKRGQNVTFRCDPISEHNRLYWYRQTLGQGPEFLTYFQNEAQLEKSRLLSDRFSAERPKGSFSTLEIQRTEQGDSAMYLCASSFVRQGGEQYFGPGTRLTVT.

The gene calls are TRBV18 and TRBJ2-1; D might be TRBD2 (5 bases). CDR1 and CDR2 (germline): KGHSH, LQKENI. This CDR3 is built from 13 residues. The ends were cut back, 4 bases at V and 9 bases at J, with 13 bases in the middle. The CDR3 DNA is TGTGCCAGCTCACTCAACCTCGGGGTTGAGCAGTTCTTC. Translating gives CASSLNLGVEQFF. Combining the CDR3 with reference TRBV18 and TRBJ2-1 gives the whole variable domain NAGVMQNPRHLVRRRGQEARLRCSPMKGHSHVYWYRQLPEEGLKFMVYLQKENIIDESGMPKERFSAEFPKEGPSILRIQQVVRGDSAAYFCASSLNLGVEQFFGPGTRLTVL.

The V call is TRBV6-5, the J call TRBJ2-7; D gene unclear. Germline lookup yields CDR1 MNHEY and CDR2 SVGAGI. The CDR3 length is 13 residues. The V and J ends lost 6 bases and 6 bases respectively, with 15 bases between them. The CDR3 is CASSPRPTGEQYF. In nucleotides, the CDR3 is TGTGCCAGCAGCCCTCGACCAACGGGCGAGCAGTACTTC.

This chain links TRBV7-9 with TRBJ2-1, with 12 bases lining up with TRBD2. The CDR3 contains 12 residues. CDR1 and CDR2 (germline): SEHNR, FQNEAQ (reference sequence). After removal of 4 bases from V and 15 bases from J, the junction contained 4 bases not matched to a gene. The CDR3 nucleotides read TGTGCCAGCAGCTCTAGCGGGGGGGCCCCGTTCTTC. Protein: CASSSSGGAPFF.

CDR3 nucleotides: TGTGCCAGCAGTGAGGGGTCCGAGTACTTC. It yields the protein CASSEGSEYF. V usage is TRBV25-1 and J usage is TRBJ2-7; D not resolved. The V gene lost 3 bases and the J gene lost 11 bases, with 8 bases spanning the gap. The germline gives CDR1 MGHDK, CDR2 SYGVNS. This CDR3 contains 10 residues.

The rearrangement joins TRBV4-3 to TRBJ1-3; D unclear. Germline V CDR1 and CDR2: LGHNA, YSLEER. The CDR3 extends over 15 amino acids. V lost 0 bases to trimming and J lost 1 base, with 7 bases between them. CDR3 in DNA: TGCGCCAGCAGCCAAGATACTGTTTCTGGAAACACCATATATTTT. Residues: CASSQDTVSGNTIYF.

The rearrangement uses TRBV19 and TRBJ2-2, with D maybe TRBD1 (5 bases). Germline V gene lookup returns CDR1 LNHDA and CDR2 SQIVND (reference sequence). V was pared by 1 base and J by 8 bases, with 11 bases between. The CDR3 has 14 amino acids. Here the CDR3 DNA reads TGTGCCAGTAGTATAGGCAGGAGACAGGGGGAGCTGTTTTTT. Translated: CASSIGRRQGELFF.

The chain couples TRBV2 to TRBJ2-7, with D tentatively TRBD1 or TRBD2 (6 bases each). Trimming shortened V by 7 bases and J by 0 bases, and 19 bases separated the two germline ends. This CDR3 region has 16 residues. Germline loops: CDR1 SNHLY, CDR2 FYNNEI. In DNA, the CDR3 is TGTGCCAGCACCCCTTTGGGGGGCCGCAGCTCCTACGAGCAGTACTTC. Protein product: CASTPLGGRSSYEQYF.

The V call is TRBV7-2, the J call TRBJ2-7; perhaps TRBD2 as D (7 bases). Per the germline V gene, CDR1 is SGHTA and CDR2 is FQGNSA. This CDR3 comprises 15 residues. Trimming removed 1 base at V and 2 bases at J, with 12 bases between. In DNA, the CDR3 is TGTGCCAGCAGCTTAGAGGGGGGGCCCACCTACGAGCAGTACTTC. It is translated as CASSLEGGPTYEQYF.

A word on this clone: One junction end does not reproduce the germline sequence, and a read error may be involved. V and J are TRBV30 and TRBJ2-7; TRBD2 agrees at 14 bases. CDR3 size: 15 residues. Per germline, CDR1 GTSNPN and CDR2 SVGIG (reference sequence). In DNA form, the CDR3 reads TGTGCCTTCAGACTAGCGGGAGGGTCCTTCTACAAGCAGTACTTC. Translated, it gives CAFRLAGGSFYKQYF.